This passage covers 18 T cell receptor beta chains from one sample sequenced in a study of blood T cells in healthy people across ages. PCR was performed a second time for roughly 7 to 12 cycles using a sample-barcoded 5' primer and a J-beta primer mix. In TCRdb, the 5' RACE reads were re-called with MiXCR into one record per CDR3 protein. The sample lists over a million distinct CDR3 sequences; 40% to 45% were seen once. Material: blood. Receptors were obtained from a woman aged 55-69 years in good health.

J is TRBJ2-7 and V is TRBV29-1; D is unresolved. Germline CDR1 reads SQVTM; CDR2 reads ANQGSEA. Deletions cut 4 bases from V and 1 base from J, with 5 bases between. The length of the CDR3 is 11 residues. The CDR3 is CSVGTSYEQYF. The CDR3 region has the DNA TGCAGCGTTGGGACGTCCTACGAGCAGTACTTC.

J is TRBJ2-7 and V is TRBV11-2; D perhaps matches TRBD2 (6 bases). Trimming removed 5 bases from V and 0 bases from J, with 11 bases in between. The CDR3 has 14 amino acids. Germline-derived CDR1 and CDR2 are SGHAT and FQNNGV. CDR3 loop: CASSVGLPSYEQYF. CDR3 nucleotide sequence: TGTGCCAGCAGCGTGGGACTGCCCTCCTACGAGCAGTACTTC.

The chain employs TRBV9 and TRBJ2-3; D call uncertain. Germline loops: CDR1 SGDLS, CDR2 YYNGEE. Trimming took 0 bases from V and 0 from J, leaving 8 bases between them. The CDR3 runs 15 residues. CDR3: CASSVEVTSTDTQYF. Here the CDR3 DNA reads TGTGCCAGCAGCGTAGAAGTAACTAGCACAGATACGCAGTATTTT.

The genes are TRBV6-6 and TRBJ2-7; 11 positions match TRBD1. Germline V gene lookup returns CDR1 MNHNY and CDR2 SVGAGI (reference sequence). Trimming cost V 7 bases and J 3 bases; bases outside gene matches: 8. CDR3 size: 15 residues. The CDR3 spells CASTQWTGGNYEQYF. The CDR3 DNA reads TGTGCCAGCACCCAATGGACAGGGGGCAACTACGAGCAGTACTTC.

V is TRBV4-1 and J is TRBJ2-7, with D possibly being TRBD1 (5 bases). This CDR3 is 14 amino acids long. With 1 base removed from V and 3 bases from J, the gap between germline ends came to 10 bases. Germline values: CDR1 MGHRA, CDR2 YSYEKL. CDR3 nucleotides: TGCGCCAGCAGCCAAGCAGGGAACAACTACGAGCAGTACTTC. Translated, it gives CASSQAGNNYEQYF.

The chain carries TRBV9 and TRBJ2-7; TRBD1 or TRBD2 may be the D gene (6 bases each). Deletions cut 4 bases from V and 1 base from J, with 18 bases between. Germline V CDR1 and CDR2: SGDLS, YYNGEE. CDR3 length: 16 residues. The DNA of the CDR3 is TGTGCCAGCAGCCCAAACCCACGAGGGGGGTCCTACGAGCAGTACTTC. This sequence encodes CASSPNPRGGSYEQYF.

This clonotype was detected many times. This rearrangement joins TRBV28 to TRBJ2-7; D might be TRBD2 (6 bases). V was pared by 8 bases and J by 7 bases, with 18 bases between. Germline values: CDR1 MDHEN, CDR2 SYDVKM. The CDR3 spans 13 residues. CDR3 DNA sequence: TGTGCCAGCGGCGCGGGACCCCTCAGAGAGCAGTACTTC. Its translation is CASGAGPLREQYF.

This chain links TRBV9 with TRBJ2-7; 7 positions match TRBD1. The DNA matches TRBJ2-5 better at its end, which makes the J call doubtful. The CDR3 totals 15 residues. Per the germline V gene, CDR1 is SGDLS and CDR2 is YYNGEE. The CDR3 nucleotides read TGTGCCAGCAGCTCCTCAGGGGGACCTGCGGAGACCCAGTACTTC. This translates into CASSSSGGPAETQYF.

This clonotype has a handful of counts. The chain links TRBV15 to TRBJ2-5; 8 bases line up with TRBD1. The last part of the DNA fits TRBJ2-7 better; the J call may be wrong. The CDR3 is 13 residues long. Germline V lookup: CDR1 LNHNV, CDR2 YYDKDF (reference sequence). The DNA for the CDR3 is TGTGCCACCAGCAGAGCAGACAGGGGCGAGCAGTACTTC. Amino acid sequence: CATSRADRGEQYF.

Concerning this clonotype itself: The junction departs from germline at one end; a sequencing error may be responsible. The chain uses TRBV24-1 and TRBJ1-1; D not certain. Germline V gene sequence: CDR1 KGHDR, CDR2 SFDVKD. The CDR3 has 12 amino acids. The CDR3 bases are TGTACCACCAGCGCTGGGAACACTGAAGCTTTCTTT. It specifies CTTSAGNTEAFF.

The chain couples TRBV28 to TRBJ1-2; 10 bases are a match to TRBD1. V dropped 2 bases and J dropped 1; count of bases not matched to a gene: 4. The CDR3 runs 16 residues. Germline V lookup: CDR1 MDHEN, CDR2 SYDVKM. Here the CDR3 reads CASSLLGDRGNYGYTF. In DNA form, the CDR3 reads TGTGCCAGCAGTTTACTGGGGGACAGGGGTAACTATGGCTACACCTTC.

A few counts support this clonotype. The chain uses TRBV7-8 and TRBJ2-6; 8 nucleotides align to TRBD1. The V segment lost 9 bases and the J segment 0 bases; nucleotides outside the gene matches: 7. The CDR3 extends over 16 amino acids. CDR1 and CDR2 from the germline V gene are SGHVS and FQNEAQ. CDR3 amino acids: CASKTGAPSGANVLTF. CDR3 bases: TGTGCCAGTAAGACAGGGGCCCCCTCTGGGGCCAACGTCCTGACTTTC.

Only one count was recorded for this clonotype. The rearrangement links TRBV2 to TRBJ2-1; TRBD2 aligns across 7 bases. The germline V gene encodes CDR1 SNHLY and CDR2 FYNNEI. With 4 bases clipped from V and 5 bases from J, the junction kept 2 bases outside the gene matches. This CDR3 is 13 amino acids long. The CDR3 sequence is CASSGTSDNEQFF. For the CDR3, the DNA is TGTGCCAGCAGTGGGACTAGTGACAATGAGCAGTTCTTC.

The chain has TRBV7-3 and TRBJ2-1; D gene unclear. There are 14 residues in the CDR3. The V end was cut by 2 bases, the J end by 9 bases, with 14 bases between. CDR1 is SGHTA, CDR2 FQGTGA, per germline. In nucleotides, the CDR3 is TGTGCCAGCAGCTTATCTGGTAGCTCGAGTGAGCAGTTCTTC. As protein: CASSLSGSSSEQFF.

The chain links TRBV15 to TRBJ2-1, with D maybe TRBD1 (6 bases). The CDR3 length is 16 residues. V was cut by 3 bases and J by 7 bases, with 19 bases left in between. Germline CDR1 LNHNV, CDR2 YYDKDF (reference sequence). The CDR3 nucleotides are TGTGCCACCAGCAGGGCTACCACCGGGACACGAAATGAGCAGTTCTTC. This encodes CATSRATTGTRNEQFF. The whole variable domain, filled in from reference TRBV15 and TRBJ2-1, reads DAMVIQNPRYQVTQFGKPVTLSCSQTLNHNVMYWYQQKSSQAPKLLFHYYDKDFNNEADTPDNFQSRRPNTSFCFLDIRSPGLGDTAMYLCATSRATTGTRNEQFFGPGTRLTVL.

This CDR3 is CSVELGTSGSWNEQFF. In DNA, the CDR3 is TGCAGCGTTGAACTCGGGACTAGCGGGAGTTGGAATGAGCAGTTCTTC. The chain joins TRBV29-1 to TRBJ2-1; TRBD2 matches 14 bases. CDR3 length: 16 amino acids. The germline CDR1 and CDR2 sequences are SQVTM and ANQGSEA. J was trimmed by 7 bases and V by 2 bases; bases with no gene match: 7.

This clonotype has more than one count but fewer than ten. The rearrangement uses TRBV7-2 and TRBJ2-7; D is ambiguous. V was trimmed by 2 bases and J by 6 bases, leaving 11 bases between them. Germline-derived CDR1 and CDR2 are SGHTA and FQGNSA. This CDR3 spans 13 amino acids. This chain's CDR3 is CASSLKGFGEQYF. The CDR3 DNA sequence: TGTGCCAGCAGCTTAAAGGGTTTCGGCGAGCAGTACTTC. Full variable domain (remainder filled in from reference TRBV7-2 and TRBJ2-7): GAGVSQSPSNKVTEKGKDVELRCDPISGHTALYWYRQSLGQGLEFLIYFQGNSAPDKSGLPSDRFSAERTGGSVSTLTIQRTQQEDSAVYLCASSLKGFGEQYFGPGTRLTVT.

This clonotype showed up just a few times. The genes are TRBV29-1 and TRBJ2-1; TRBD2 agrees at 16 bases. Germline trimming cut 5 bases from V and 8 bases from J; bases unmatched to any gene: 3. The germline gives CDR1 SQVTM, CDR2 ANQGSEA. This CDR3 is 14 amino acids long. The CDR3 sequence is CSVSGLAGGYEQFF. The CDR3 coding sequence is TGCAGCGTTTCGGGACTAGCGGGAGGGTATGAGCAGTTCTTC.